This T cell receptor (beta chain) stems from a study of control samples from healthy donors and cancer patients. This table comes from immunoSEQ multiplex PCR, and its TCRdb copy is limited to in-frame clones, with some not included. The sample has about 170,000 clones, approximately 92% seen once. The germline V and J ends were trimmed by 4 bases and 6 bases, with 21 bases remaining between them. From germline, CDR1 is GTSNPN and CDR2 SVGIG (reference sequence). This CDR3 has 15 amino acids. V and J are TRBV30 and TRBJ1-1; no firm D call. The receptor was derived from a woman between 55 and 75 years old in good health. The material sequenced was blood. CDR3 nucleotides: TGTGCCTGGACTCTGGAGAGAGCCGGGGTGGCTGAAGCTTTCTTT. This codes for CAWTLERAGVAEAFF.